This TCR beta chain was documented in a study of T cell responses to AZD1222 COVID-19 vaccine. Repertoires were generated with immunoSEQ multiplex PCR, while TCRdb's copy carries only in-frame clones and drops some. The sample records more than 95,000 clones, about 86% being singletons. Germline trimming cut 4 bases from V and 7 bases from J; bases unmatched to any gene: 8. CDR3 length: 15 residues. Germline V gene lookup returns CDR1 GTSNPN and CDR2 SVGIG (reference sequence). The source material was peripheral blood, sampled on day 0 of AZD1222 vaccination. The chain employs TRBV30 and TRBJ1-6, with 9 bases fitting TRBD1. The TCR was taken from an adult in good health. DNA of the CDR3: TGTGCCTGGAAGAAGACAGGGGGTGGGAATTCACCCCTCCACTTT. Translating it yields CAWKKTGGGNSPLHF.